What follows are 4 T cell receptor beta chains derived from one specimen sequenced in a study of CD8+ T cells in alopecia areata. cDNA prepared by RNA extraction and subsequent reverse transcription served as the template for sequencing. Produced via immunoSEQ multiplex PCR; TCRdb's table is partial and in-frame only. Of 90,000 to 150,000 clones listed, 50% to 55% are singletons. Sample treatment: oral pan-JAK inhibitor, 5-10 mg twice daily. The starting material was CD4+ T cells sorted from blood, obtained at week 4, from a patient treated with tofacitinib. The receptor source for this set is a human donor with alopecia areata.

The rearrangement uses TRBV5-1 and TRBJ1-5; D gene uncertain. The CDR3 runs to 15 residues. Between the trimmed V and J ends, which lost 0 bases and 0 bases, there was a span of 7 bases. CDR1 and CDR2 from the germline V gene are SGHRS and YFSETQ. DNA of the CDR3: TGCGCCAGCAGCTTGGGACATTCTAGCAATCAGCCCCAGCATTTT. It specifies CASSLGHSSNQPQHF.

The gene calls are TRBV7-2 and TRBJ2-3, with 9 bases lining up with TRBD2. With 3 bases clipped from V and 6 bases from J, the junction kept 7 bases outside the gene matches. The CDR3 runs 15 residues. CDR1 is SGHTA, CDR2 FQGNSA, per germline. In DNA, the CDR3 is TGTGCCAGCAGCTTGTCTAGCGGGGAGTGGGATACGCAGTATTTT. Translating it yields CASSLSSGEWDTQYF.

Here the CDR3 reads CASSAGTGRPYEQYF. The CDR3 DNA reads TGTGCCAGCTCGGCCGGGACAGGGAGACCCTACGAGCAGTACTTC. The gene calls are TRBV18 and TRBJ2-7; 9 bases map to TRBD1. V gave up 6 bases and J gave up 2 bases; unmatched junction bases: 8. Germline assignment: CDR1 KGHSH and CDR2 LQKENI. The CDR3 is made up of 15 amino acids.

This clone has more than one count but fewer than ten. The chain links TRBV10-3 to TRBJ1-4, with D tentatively TRBD1 (6 bases). CDR3 length: 13 amino acids. V lost 6 bases, J lost 8 bases, and 13 bases lay in between. Germline V gives CDR1 ENHRY, CDR2 SYGVKD. The CDR3 nucleotides are TGTGCCATCAGGGGGGGCCCTGGGGAAAAACTGTTTTTT. Translation: CAIRGGPGEKLFF.